A selection of T cell receptor beta chains follows, all from one sample in a study of blood T cell repertoires in COVID-19. Profiled with immunoSEQ multiplex PCR; TCRdb holds only in-frame clones, not every one. The table lists approximately 250,000 clones, roughly 91% of them singletons. The sequenced material came from PBMCs or T cells enriched from blood (not recorded which). Every receptor here comes from a woman in her twenties or thirties who had recovered from COVID-19. Both conserved end residues are part of each CDR3. The order of the fields is CDR3 DNA, CDR3 protein, J gene, clone size, V gene, D gene. The D gene is left open where the match is weak. Part of the rows lack a size; the others show once, few, many or a class for expanded clones.

TGTGCCAGCAGCTCCGGGCTAGCGGGTTACGATGAGCAGTTCTTC,CASSSGLAGYDEQFF,TRBJ2-1,once,TRBV7-3,TRBD2
TGTGCCAGCAGCCGGACTAAGAACACTGAAGCTTTCTTT,CASSRTKNTEAFF,TRBJ1-1,.,TRBV6-5,.
TGTGCCAGCAGCCCACTGGACAGGGAGTTAGCCTTGAACACTGAAGCTTTCTTT,CASSPLDRELALNTEAFF,TRBJ1-1,.,TRBV11-3,TRBD1
TGTGCCAGCAGCTTAGCGGGGGCAGACCCTGAAGCTTTCTTT,CASSLAGADPEAFF,TRBJ1-1,.,TRBV7-2,.
TGCGCCAGCAGCCAAGACCTTACAGGGCCAGAGGGGCCCCTCCACTTT,CASSQDLTGPEGPLHF,TRBJ1-6,.,TRBV4-3,.
TGTGCCAGCACCAGGGCTAGCGGGAGGCAATTAGCCAAAAACATTCAGTACTTC,CASTRASGRQLAKNIQYF,TRBJ2-4,once,TRBV21-1,.
TGTGCCAGCAGCAAAGGGCTCGACAGCTACGAGCAGTACTTC,CASSKGLDSYEQYF,TRBJ2-7,.,TRBV6-5,.
TGTGCCAGCAGTCTGGGACTAGCTTACAACACAGATACGCAGTATTTT,CASSLGLAYNTDTQYF,TRBJ2-3,.,TRBV27,TRBD2
TGTGCCAGCAGCCGTAGCTCCTACGAGCAGTACTTC,CASSRSSYEQYF,TRBJ2-7,.,TRBV11-2,.
TGTGCCAGCAGCTTGGCCAGGGGTCTAGCACACATAGATACGCAGTATTTT,CASSLARGLAHIDTQYF,TRBJ2-3,.,TRBV5-4,.
TGCGCCAGCAGGGACTCCGGGACAGGGGATGAAAAACTGTTTTTT,CASRDSGTGDEKLFF,TRBJ1-4,.,TRBV5-1,TRBD1
TGTGCCAGCAGTCACAGGGTCAATGAGCAGTTCTTC,CASSHRVNEQFF,TRBJ2-1,.,TRBV28,.
TGTGCCAGCAGCTTCGGTGGAGCAACTGAAGCTTTCTTT,CASSFGGATEAFF,TRBJ1-1,.,TRBV7-2,.
TGTGCCTGGAGTGTACGCGGCGGCAATCAGCCCCAGCATTTT,CAWSVRGGNQPQHF,TRBJ1-5,.,TRBV30,.
TGTGCCAGCAGCCCAACTAGCGCCTTCAGGACCGGGGAGCTGTTTTTT,CASSPTSAFRTGELFF,TRBJ2-2,.,TRBV3-1/TRBV3-2,TRBD2
TGTGCCAGCAGCCTGGACAGGTATGTGGCCTACGAGCAGTACTTC,CASSLDRYVAYEQYF,TRBJ2-7,.,TRBV28,TRBD1
TGCAGTGCTACGCGAACGGGAGGCTACACCTTC,CSATRTGGYTF,TRBJ1-2,.,TRBV20-1,.
TGTGCCAGCAGCTTGAGGCAGGGGGCCTACGAGCAGTACTTC,CASSLRQGAYEQYF,TRBJ2-7,.,TRBV2,TRBD1
TGTGCCAGCAGCCCTACCCCGGGAGGGAATCAGCCCCAGCATTTT,CASSPTPGGNQPQHF,TRBJ1-5,.,TRBV28,.
TGTGCCAGCAGCTTAGGTGGGAGCGGTCCCGACAATGAGCAGTTCTTC,CASSLGGSGPDNEQFF,TRBJ2-1,.,TRBV7-2,.
TGTGCCAGCAGCCAAACCTCAACTAGCGGGGACACAGATACGCAGTATTTT,CASSQTSTSGDTDTQYF,TRBJ2-3,.,TRBV9,TRBD2
TGTGCCAGCTCACCAGGGCGACTAGACCGTGCTCAGTACTTC,CASSPGRLDRAQYF,TRBJ2-5,.,TRBV18,.